This T cell receptor (beta chain) was obtained from a study of monozygotic twins with inflammatory bowel disease. TCRdb reprocessed the 5' RACE reads; each CDR3 protein has one entry and no DNA is given. The table for this sample gives 190,000 or so distinct CDR3 sequences. Specimen: blood. This TCR was recovered from a human donor with ulcerative colitis or Crohn's disease, or a healthy co-twin of an affected twin (not recorded which).

CDR3 amino acids: CASSLVFGAANEQFF. The V and J genes are TRBV7-9 and TRBJ2-1; the TRBD1 assignment by TCRdb is unverifiable without DNA. This CDR3 contains 15 residues. Germline lookup yields CDR1 SEHNR and CDR2 FQNEAQ (reference sequence).